The present T cell receptor (beta chain) was sequenced within a study of CD8+ T cells in alopecia areata. Study as a whole: Treated patients were given 5 to 10 mg oral tofacitinib twice daily.

Noted treatment: oral pan-JAK inhibitor, 5-10 mg twice daily. Sampling of alopecia areata patients yielded lesional scalp punch biopsies as well as peripheral blood. Extraction and reverse transcription of RNA yielded cDNA as the sequencing template. The method was immunoSEQ multiplex PCR; TCRdb's version includes in-frame clones alone and lacks a portion of them. The sample holds roughly 180,000 clones, more than 55% seen once. Study-level results: Tofacitinib significantly lowered scalp clonality and expanded CD8+ clones among the top 100.

Worth noting for this clone: Its cognate antigen is unknown.

Trimming stripped 2 bases from V and 0 bases from J, with 5 bases between. The length of the CDR3 is 14 residues. The germline V gene encodes CDR1 LNHNV and CDR2 YYDKDF (reference sequence). Sequencing used CD4+ T cells sorted from blood, obtained at week 4, from a patient treated with tofacitinib. The J gene is TRBJ2-1, the V gene TRBV15; D is unresolved. This clonotype was sampled from a human donor with alopecia areata. Here the CDR3 reads CATSRQSSYNEQFF. The DNA for the CDR3 is TGTGCCACCAGCAGACAGAGCTCCTACAATGAGCAGTTCTTC.